This passage covers 12 T cell receptor beta chains from one sample sequenced in a study of early T cells in non-severe SARS-CoV-2 infection. Each CDR3 protein is one row after TCRdb ran MiXCR on the 5' RACE reads. Altogether roughly 67,000 distinct CDR3 sequences are present, more than 9% being singletons, with the ten largest covering about 1.7%. The sequencing sample was made of whole blood. Receptor source: an adult who was a healthcare worker with PCR-confirmed SARS-CoV-2 infection or an uninfected control (not recorded which).

This clonotype was detected ten times or more. J is TRBJ2-5 and V is TRBV6-1, with D perhaps TRBD1 or TRBD2 (6 bases each). The CDR3 totals 15 residues. Germline V CDR1 and CDR2: MNHNS, SASEGT. V was cut by 5 bases and J by 5 bases, with 18 bases left in between. The DNA for the CDR3 is TGTGCCAGCAGTTACTACCCAGGGGCGGGGGAGACCCAGTACTTC. Residues: CASSYYPGAGETQYF.

This clonotype was detected only a few times. V is TRBV7-3 and J is TRBJ2-5; possible D gene TRBD2, 6 bases. The CDR3 runs 15 residues. Germline V lookup: CDR1 SGHTA, CDR2 FQGTGA. V was shortened by 4 bases and J by 9 bases, with 21 bases between the two germline ends. The CDR3 DNA sequence: TGTGCCAGCAGCTCCCACCGGGACTCCGTGAGGGCCCAGTACTTC. As protein: CASSSHRDSVRAQYF. Combining the CDR3 with reference TRBV7-3 and TRBJ2-5 gives the whole variable domain GAGVSQTPSNKVTEKGKYVELRCDPISGHTALYWYRQSLGQGPEFLIYFQGTGAADDSGLPNDRFFAVRPEGSVSTLKIQRTERGDSAVYLCASSSHRDSVRAQYFGPGTRLLVL.

This clonotype showed up just a few times. This chain links TRBV12-5 with TRBJ2-3; D ambiguous. The V gene lost 3 bases and the J gene lost 4 bases, with 2 bases spanning the gap. The CDR3 has 11 residues. Looked up from germline, CDR1 is LGHNT and CDR2 is FRNRAP. This CDR3 reads CASGLADTQYF. As DNA, the CDR3 is TGTGCTAGTGGTTTAGCAGATACGCAGTATTTT.

On this clonotype itself: A much larger clone sits a single nucleotide away, making a read error possible. The chain couples TRBV6-6 to TRBJ1-1; TRBD1 matches at 10 bases. CDR1 and CDR2 from the germline V gene are MNHNY and SVGAGI (reference sequence). This CDR3 has 15 amino acids. Trimming cost V 10 bases and J 0 bases; bases outside gene matches: 8. The DNA for the CDR3 is TGTGCCAACAGCCGGGACAGGGGAATGAACACTGAAGCTTTCTTT. The encoded protein is CANSRDRGMNTEAFF.

In its sample, this clonotype was seen many times. The J gene is TRBJ2-5, the V gene TRBV19; D is perhaps TRBD2 (6 bases). Germline V gene sequence: CDR1 LNHDA, CDR2 SQIVND (reference sequence). The CDR3 covers 14 residues. Deletions cut 4 bases from V and 0 bases from J, with 9 bases between. The CDR3 nucleotides read TGTGCCAGTAGTACGGGGAGGTACCAAGAGACCCAGTACTTC. Protein: CASSTGRYQETQYF. The variable domain in full, with the rest retrieved from reference TRBV19 and TRBJ2-5, is DGGITQSPKYLFRKEGQNVTLSCEQNLNHDAMYWYRQDPGQGLRLIYYSQIVNDFQKGDIAEGYSVSREKKESFPLTVTSAQKNPTAFYLCASSTGRYQETQYFGPGTRLLVL.

The chain is built from TRBV10-3 and TRBJ2-5; perhaps TRBD2 as D (6 bases). The germline V and J ends were trimmed by 6 bases and 0 bases, with 8 bases remaining between them. This CDR3 has 13 amino acids. Germline V gene sequence: CDR1 ENHRY, CDR2 SYGVKD. The CDR3 bases are TGTGCCATCAGGGGGGGACACCAAGAGACCCAGTACTTC. It specifies CAIRGGHQETQYF.

The J gene is TRBJ1-5, the V gene TRBV19; perhaps TRBD1 as D (6 bases). CDR3 length equals 16 residues. With 7 bases removed from V and 2 bases from J, the gap between germline ends came to 18 bases. The germline V gene encodes CDR1 LNHDA and CDR2 SQIVND (reference sequence). The CDR3 coding sequence is TGTGCCAGTACTCCCCTCAACAGGGACCGCAATCAGCCCCAGCATTTT. This codes for CASTPLNRDRNQPQHF.

This clonotype showed up just a few times. The chain carries TRBV6-1 and TRBJ1-2; D possibly corresponds to TRBD1 (6 bases). The V end lost 11 bases, the J end lost 4 bases, and 14 bases lay between the germline ends. The CDR3 loop spans 12 amino acids. Germline V gene lookup returns CDR1 MNHNS and CDR2 SASEGT. CDR3 in amino acids: CAGEDRSYGYTF. In nucleotides, the CDR3 is TGTGCCGGGGAGGACAGAAGCTATGGCTACACCTTC.

This clonotype has a count of ten or more. CDR3 DNA: TGTGCCTGGGAGGACCGGGTCCAGCAGTTCTTC. Translation gives CAWEDRVQQFF. The chain carries TRBV30 and TRBJ2-1; the D is unclear. V lost 5 bases and J lost 11, with 13 bases in between. Germline V lookup: CDR1 GTSNPN, CDR2 SVGIG (reference sequence). The CDR3 sequence is 11 residues long.

This clonotype appeared many times. The chain joins TRBV6-5 to TRBJ2-7, with D maybe TRBD2 (7 bases). CDR3 length equals 22 residues. V was clipped by 0 bases and J by 0 bases, with 30 bases between them. Germline V gives CDR1 MNHEY, CDR2 SVGAGI. The CDR3 is CASSYSDGGRATGIKSSYEQYF. CDR3 DNA sequence: TGTGCCAGCAGTTACTCGGACGGGGGGCGCGCTACCGGTATCAAGAGCTCCTACGAGCAGTACTTC.

This chain joins TRBV12-3 or TRBV12-4 and TRBJ2-3, with 11 bases fitting TRBD2. J was trimmed by 10 bases and V by 7 bases; bases with no gene match: 13. The CDR3 has 15 amino acids. The CDR3 DNA reads as TGTGCCAGCATCGGAGGACTAGCGGGTGCTATGGCGCAGTATTTT. Translated, it gives CASIGGLAGAMAQYF.

This clonotype appeared once. The chain employs TRBV20-1 and TRBJ2-5; TRBD1 aligns across 8 bases. The CDR3 has 13 residues. J gave up 4 bases and V 4 bases, and 5 bases lay outside the gene matches. From germline, CDR1 is DFQATT and CDR2 SNEGSKA (reference sequence). CDR3 protein: CSATTQGGETQYF. In nucleotides, the CDR3 is TGCAGTGCTACCACACAGGGGGGAGAGACCCAGTACTTC.